This TCR beta chain was recovered during a study of regulatory T cells in long-lasting Graves disease. In building TCR beta libraries, iRepertoire HTBI primers were used together with Arm-PCR of CDR3 regions. TCRdb analysed the multiplex PCR reads with MiXCR anew, one entry per CDR3 protein. The table lists about 430,000 distinct CDR3 sequences, 14% to 15% of them singletons, with roughly 8% in the top ten. This clonotype was recorded at least ten times. The CDR3 spans 14 residues. V lost 5 bases and J 4 bases, leaving 14 bases between the germline ends. Germline loops: CDR1 MNHEY, CDR2 SMNVEV (reference sequence). The time point is: newly diagnosed GD, antithyroid drugs for less than 3 months. PBMC-extracted RNA yielded the TCR library. The same specimen was also included in a second study, on T cells in Graves' hyperthyroidism and ophthalmopathy.

The chain carries TRBV27 and TRBJ2-5; D remains ambiguous. The clonotype originates from a woman aged 40 to 49 with Graves disease. Sequenced here: peripheral blood mononuclear cells (PBMCs), sampled at new diagnosis, from a patient treated with antithyroid drugs. The CDR3: CASSTNAAGETQYF. CDR3 in DNA: TGTGCCAGCAGTACTAACGCGGCTGGAGAGACCCAGTACTTC.